This T cell receptor beta chain was captured by sequencing in a study of OX40 agonist ivuxolimab in advanced cancers. Method: immunoSEQ multiplex PCR; TCRdb's copy keeps in-frame clones and lacks some. The sample lists tens of thousands of clones; 70% to 90% were seen once. Trimming pared 5 bases from V and 3 bases from J, leaving 19 bases between. CDR3 length equals 16 residues. Germline-derived CDR1 and CDR2 are SGHTA and FQGNSA. V and J are TRBV7-2 and TRBJ1-1, with TRBD1 as a possible D gene (5 bases). The receptor was derived from an adult with an advanced solid tumor such as melanoma, head and neck, liver or kidney cancer. The specimen comprised CD4+ or CD8+ T cells sorted from blood, sampled in a trial of the OX40 agonist ivuxolimab. This CDR3 is CASSPQGKFVDTEAFF. CDR3 sequence (DNA): TGTGCCAGCAGCCCGCAGGGCAAGTTCGTGGACACTGAAGCTTTCTTT.